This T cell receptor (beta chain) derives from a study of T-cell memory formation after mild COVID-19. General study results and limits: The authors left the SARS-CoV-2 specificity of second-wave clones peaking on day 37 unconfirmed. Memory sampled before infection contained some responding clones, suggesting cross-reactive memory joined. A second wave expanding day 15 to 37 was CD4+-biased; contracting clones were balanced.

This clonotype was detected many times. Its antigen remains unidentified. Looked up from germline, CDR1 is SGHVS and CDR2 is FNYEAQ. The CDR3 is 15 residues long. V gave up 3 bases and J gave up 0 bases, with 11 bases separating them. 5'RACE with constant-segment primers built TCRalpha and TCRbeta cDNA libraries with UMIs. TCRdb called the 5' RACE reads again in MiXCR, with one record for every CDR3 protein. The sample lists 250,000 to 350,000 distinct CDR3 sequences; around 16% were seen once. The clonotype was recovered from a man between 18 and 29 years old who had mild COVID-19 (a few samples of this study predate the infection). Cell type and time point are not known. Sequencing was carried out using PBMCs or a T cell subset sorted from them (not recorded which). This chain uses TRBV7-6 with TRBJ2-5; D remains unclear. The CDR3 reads CASSLDAGYQETQYF. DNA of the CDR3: TGTGCCAGCAGCTTGGACGCCGGGTACCAAGAGACCCAGTACTTC.